This entry lists 23 T cell receptor beta chains sequenced from one sample in a study of early T cells in non-severe SARS-CoV-2 infection. TCRdb ran MiXCR on the 5' RACE reads and lists one entry per CDR3 protein. This repertoire shows about 24,000 distinct CDR3 sequences, 3% to 4.5% found once; its top ten account for 4.5% to 6%. Material: whole blood. These receptors all stem from an adult who was a healthcare worker with PCR-confirmed SARS-CoV-2 infection or an uninfected control (not recorded which).

The table lists this clonotype with many counts. The chain recombines TRBV20-1 with TRBJ1-6, with no clear D. The length of the CDR3 is 14 residues. V lost 6 bases to trimming and J lost 10 bases, with 19 bases between them. Germline V gives CDR1 DFQATT, CDR2 SNEGSKA (reference sequence). This chain's CDR3 is CSASSAGESSPLHF. The CDR3 nucleotides read TGCAGTGCGAGCTCAGCGGGCGAGTCGTCACCCCTCCACTTT.

Ten or more counts support this clonotype. The chain employs TRBV29-1 and TRBJ2-5; D gene uncertain. V gave up 5 bases and J gave up 2 bases, with 9 bases separating them. Germline lookup yields CDR1 SQVTM and CDR2 ANQGSEA. The CDR3 runs to 12 residues. The CDR3 here is CSVSVGQETQYF. As DNA, the CDR3 is TGCAGCGTTAGTGTCGGACAAGAGACCCAGTACTTC.

This clonotype was counted many times. The V call is TRBV6-1, the J call TRBJ1-2, with D hard to call. Trimming took 7 bases from V and 5 from J, leaving 20 bases between them. This CDR3 has 15 amino acids. In germline, CDR1 is MNHNS, CDR2 SASEGT. CDR3 protein: CASTRVDRATYGYTF. The CDR3 bases are TGTGCCAGCACCCGGGTGGACCGGGCCACGTATGGCTACACCTTC.

This clonotype has a count of ten or more. The chain employs TRBV7-9 and TRBJ2-7, with D perhaps given as TRBD1 or TRBD2 (5 bases each). The CDR3 totals 14 residues. Looked up from germline, CDR1 is SEHNR and CDR2 is FQNEAQ (reference sequence). Trimming removed 5 bases at V and 0 bases at J, with 11 bases between. CDR3 residues: CASSRRDLSYEQYF. The CDR3 coding sequence is TGTGCCAGCAGCCGCCGGGACCTCTCCTACGAGCAGTACTTC.

This clonotype was picked up many times. The rearrangement joins TRBV5-1 to TRBJ2-5, with TRBD2 as a possible D gene (5 bases). V dropped 4 bases and J dropped 3 bases, with 13 bases sitting between them. Germline loops: CDR1 SGHRS, CDR2 YFSETQ. The CDR3 has 14 residues. The CDR3 is CASSGGLREETQYF. The CDR3, as DNA: TGCGCCAGCAGCGGAGGCTTGAGGGAAGAGACCCAGTACTTC.

This clonotype was recorded at least ten times. The chain employs TRBV28 and TRBJ1-1; D call uncertain. Trimming took 5 bases from V and 5 from J, leaving 6 bases between them. This CDR3 has 11 residues. Germline loops: CDR1 MDHEN, CDR2 SYDVKM. In DNA form, the CDR3 reads TGTGCCAGCAGTCCCCGGACTGAAGCTTTCTTT. Translating gives CASSPRTEAFF.

This clonotype was found many times. V and J are TRBV6-6 and TRBJ1-2, with D hard to call. CDR1 is MNHNY, CDR2 SVGAGI, per germline (reference sequence). The V and J ends lost 6 bases and 5 bases respectively, with 13 bases between them. The CDR3 runs 13 residues. CDR3 DNA: TGTGCCAGCAGCCAGACATCGCGGTATGGCTACACCTTC. Translated: CASSQTSRYGYTF.

This clonotype was observed a few times. Written as DNA, the CDR3 is TGTGCCAGCAGTTTACAGGGGCCCGCGGACTATGGCTACACCTTC. Encoded protein: CASSLQGPADYGYTF. This rearrangement joins TRBV27 to TRBJ1-2; tentative D call: TRBD1 (6 bases). V was trimmed by 2 bases and J by 3 bases, leaving 13 bases between them. Germline CDR1 and CDR2: MNHEY and SMNVEV (reference sequence). The CDR3 sequence is 15 residues long.

This chain joins TRBV5-1 and TRBJ1-3; no clear D. CDR1 SGHRS and CDR2 YFSETQ come from the germline V gene. The germline V and J ends were trimmed by 0 bases and 3 bases, with 7 bases remaining between them. The CDR3 totals 14 residues. The CDR3 bases are TGCGCCAGCAGCTTGGGCACAGATGGAAACACCATATATTTT. This translates into CASSLGTDGNTIYF. The variable domain in full, completed from reference TRBV5-1 and TRBJ1-3, reads KAGVTQTPRYLIKTRGQQVTLSCSPISGHRSVSWYQQTPGQGLQFLFEYFSETQRNKGNFPGRFSGRQFSNSRSEMNVSTLELGDSALYLCASSLGTDGNTIYFGEGSWLTVV.

This clonotype was recorded at least ten times. The rearrangement links TRBV6-6 to TRBJ1-2, with D maybe TRBD1 (6 bases). Germline values: CDR1 MNHNY, CDR2 SVGAGI (reference sequence). V was shortened by 6 bases and J by 6 bases, with 14 bases between the two germline ends. This CDR3 is built from 13 residues. The CDR3 loop reads CASSLDRQNGYTF. The CDR3 coding sequence is TGTGCCAGCAGCCTCGACAGGCAGAATGGCTACACCTTC.

The rearrangement links TRBV20-1 to TRBJ2-1; D is unresolved. The CDR3 is made up of 14 amino acids. The germline V and J ends were trimmed by 6 bases and 4 bases, with 16 bases remaining between them. In germline, CDR1 is DFQATT, CDR2 SNEGSKA (reference sequence). The CDR3 region is CSALSAVVYNEQFF. The CDR3 DNA reads TGCAGTGCCCTCTCCGCGGTTGTGTACAATGAGCAGTTCTTC.

In this sample, this clonotype turned up many times. V is TRBV20-1 and J is TRBJ2-1; no definite D call. Germline V lookup: CDR1 DFQATT, CDR2 SNEGSKA (reference sequence). This CDR3 has 11 amino acids. V lost 0 bases to trimming and J lost 12 bases, with 9 bases between them. CDR3: CSARDPPLQFF. CDR3 bases: TGCAGTGCTAGAGACCCGCCACTGCAGTTCTTC.

This clonotype was seen ten or more times. The chain carries TRBV19 and TRBJ1-2; D call uncertain. V lost 5 bases and J lost 7, with 17 bases in between. Germline V lookup: CDR1 LNHDA, CDR2 SQIVND (reference sequence). There are 14 residues in the CDR3. CDR3 protein: CASSHTIGGAGYTF. DNA of the CDR3: TGTGCCAGTAGTCACACCATCGGAGGAGCTGGCTACACCTTC.

This clonotype was detected a few times. The chain is built from TRBV7-3 and TRBJ2-4; D is tentatively TRBD1 or TRBD2 (5 bases each). The V end lost 2 bases, the J end lost 0 bases, and 5 bases lay between the germline ends. CDR3 length equals 14 residues. In germline, CDR1 is SGHTA, CDR2 FQGTGA. CDR3 DNA sequence: TGTGCCAGCAGCTTAGGGGGAGCCAAAAACATTCAGTACTTC. It translates to CASSLGGAKNIQYF.

This clonotype is medium-sized (0.01 to 0.1%) in the sample. The J gene is TRBJ2-5, the V gene TRBV6-2 or TRBV6-3; 11 bases map to TRBD1. From germline, CDR1 is MNHEY and CDR2 SVGEGT. The length of the CDR3 is 15 residues. After removal of 1 base from V and 5 bases from J, the junction contained 3 bases not matched to a gene. The CDR3 region is CASSYWTGGAETQYF. CDR3 DNA sequence: TGTGCCAGCAGTTACTGGACAGGGGGCGCGGAGACCCAGTACTTC.

This clonotype was seen at least ten times. The rearrangement joins TRBV18 to TRBJ2-7, with 8 bases fitting TRBD2. V trimming: 0 bases; J trimming: 1 base; junction bases outside the gene matches: 2. This CDR3 has 15 residues. Germline V gene data show CDR1 as KGHSH and CDR2 as LQKENI. The CDR3 bases are TGTGCCAGCTCACCACCGGCTAGCGGGTCCTACGAGCAGTACTTC. Residues: CASSPPASGSYEQYF.

This clonotype has ten or more counts. The genes are TRBV5-1 and TRBJ2-4, with a possible D match to TRBD2 (5 bases). The CDR3 runs 10 residues. V lost 8 bases to trimming and J lost 13 bases, with 13 bases between them. Per germline, CDR1 SGHRS and CDR2 YFSETQ. The CDR3 nucleotides read TGCGCCAGGAGGGTACCCAGGCAGTACTTC. Amino acids: CARRVPRQYF.

At least ten counts were recorded for this clonotype. Written as DNA, the CDR3 is TGCGCCAGCAGTGACCCGACAGAGGGGGTTTCAGCTTTCTTT. Translating it yields CASSDPTEGVSAFF. The V and J genes are TRBV10-2 and TRBJ1-1; D possibly corresponds to TRBD1 (6 bases). CDR3 size: 14 residues. Germline loops: CDR1 WSHSY, CDR2 SAAADI. Trimming stripped 3 bases from V and 10 bases from J, with 18 bases between.

This clonotype has only a few counts. The V and J genes are TRBV30 and TRBJ2-1; 11 positions match TRBD2. Germline-derived CDR1 and CDR2 are GTSNPN and SVGIG (reference sequence). This CDR3 is built from 15 residues. The V gene end was trimmed by 5 bases and the J gene end by 7 bases; junction bases not matched to a gene: 10. For the CDR3, the DNA is TGTGCCTGGTTCTTAGCGGGAGGGGAAAAAAATGAGCAGTTCTTC. As protein: CAWFLAGGEKNEQFF.

In this sample, this clonotype turned up many times. V is TRBV10-2 and J is TRBJ2-7; no clear D. V was shortened by 4 bases and J by 1 base, with 8 bases between the two germline ends. The V gene's germline CDR1 is WSHSY and CDR2 SAAADI. This CDR3 has 13 amino acids. CDR3 in DNA: TGCGCCAGCAGTGGGATGGCTTCCTACGAGCAGTACTTC. It codes for CASSGMASYEQYF.

This clonotype was seen at least ten times. The chain links TRBV6-5 to TRBJ2-1; the match to TRBD1 covers 11 bases. V was pared by 1 base and J by 6 bases, with 8 bases of the junction left unmatched. The CDR3 runs 17 residues. Germline V gene lookup returns CDR1 MNHEY and CDR2 SVGAGI. The CDR3 DNA reads as TGTGCCAGCAGTTACTTACCTACCGGGACAGGGGGCAATGAGCAGTTCTTC. Its translation is CASSYLPTGTGGNEQFF.

This clonotype ranks as medium-sized (0.01 to 0.1%). V usage is TRBV5-5 and J usage is TRBJ2-7; D may correspond to TRBD1 or TRBD2 (5 bases each). The CDR3 spans 14 residues. Trimming shortened V by 2 bases and J by 6 bases, and 15 bases separated the two germline ends. Germline V gene lookup returns CDR1 SGHKS and CDR2 YYEKEE (reference sequence). For the CDR3, the DNA is TGTGCCAGCAGCTTAAGTACCGGGGCTACCGAGCAGTACTTC. It yields the protein CASSLSTGATEQYF.

Ten or more counts support this clonotype. This chain links TRBV7-8 with TRBJ2-5; TRBD1 aligns across 7 bases. V shed 2 bases, J shed 2 bases, and the junction held 14 bases outside the gene matches. This CDR3 has 18 residues. CDR1 is SGHVS and CDR2 is FQNEAQ in the germline V gene. Here the CDR3 DNA reads TGTGCCAGCAGCTTAATCTTGAGGGGGCCCGAGGGGCAAGAGACCCAGTACTTC. It encodes CASSLILRGPEGQETQYF.